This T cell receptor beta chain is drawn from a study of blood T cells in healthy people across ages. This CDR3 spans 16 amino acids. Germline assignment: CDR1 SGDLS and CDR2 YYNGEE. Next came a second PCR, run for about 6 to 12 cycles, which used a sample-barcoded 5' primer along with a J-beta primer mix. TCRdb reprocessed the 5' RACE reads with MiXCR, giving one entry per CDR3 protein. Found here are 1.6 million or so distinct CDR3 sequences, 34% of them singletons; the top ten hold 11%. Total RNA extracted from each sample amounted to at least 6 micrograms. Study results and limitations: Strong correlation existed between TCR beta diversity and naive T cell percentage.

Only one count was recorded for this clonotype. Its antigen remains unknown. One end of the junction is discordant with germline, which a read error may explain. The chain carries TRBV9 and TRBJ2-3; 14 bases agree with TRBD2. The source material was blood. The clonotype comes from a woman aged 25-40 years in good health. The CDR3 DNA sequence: TGTGCCGGCAGCGTAACCGGACTAGCGGGAGGTGATACGCAGTATTTT. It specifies CAGSVTGLAGGDTQYF.